A single sample is the source of the 23 T cell receptor beta chains below, sequenced in a study of blood T cell repertoires in COVID-19. Sequencing used immunoSEQ multiplex PCR; TCRdb keeps in-frame clones, though not all of them. The profile covers 200,000 to 250,000 clones, with approximately 80% appearing a single time and under 2% taken by the ten largest. The specimen sequenced was PBMCs or T cells enriched from blood (not recorded which). These receptors all stem from a man in his 60s who had recovered from COVID-19.

V and J are TRBV5-5 and TRBJ1-4; D possibly corresponds to TRBD1 (5 bases). CDR1 and CDR2 (germline): SGHKS, YYEKEE (reference sequence). The length of the CDR3 is 15 residues. Trimming took off 1 base at V and 5 bases at J, with 12 bases between the two ends. The CDR3 nucleotides are TGTGCCAGCAGCTTGTGGAGGGGTCCGAATGAAAAACTGTTTTTT. Its translation is CASSLWRGPNEKLFF.

This clone has only a few counts. The chain links TRBV19 to TRBJ2-3; a weak D match, TRBD2 (6 bases). There are 16 residues in the CDR3. CDR1 and CDR2 from the germline V gene are LNHDA and SQIVND (reference sequence). V lost 3 bases to trimming and J lost 0 bases, with 13 bases between them. The CDR3 region is CASSIIGTSSTDTQYF. Written as DNA, the CDR3 is TGTGCCAGTAGTATTATCGGGACTTCGAGCACAGATACGCAGTATTTT.

V and J are TRBV5-8 and TRBJ2-7, with 7 bases matching TRBD1. CDR1 is SGHTS and CDR2 is YDEGEE in the germline V gene. CDR3 length: 15 amino acids. V shed 3 bases and J 0 bases; nucleotides not matched to a gene: 6. The CDR3, as DNA: TGTGCCAGCAGCTGGGGACAGCGGTCCTCCTACGAGCAGTACTTC. As protein: CASSWGQRSSYEQYF.

V and J are TRBV6-6 and TRBJ1-1; weak D call: TRBD1 (6 bases). Trimming removed 5 bases from V and 5 bases from J, with 9 bases in between. Germline CDR1 reads MNHNY; CDR2 reads SVGAGI (reference sequence). The CDR3 has 12 residues. CDR3: CASSPTGTEAFF. CDR3 nucleotide sequence: TGTGCCAGCAGTCCGACAGGTACTGAAGCTTTCTTT.

Only one count was recorded for this clone. V is TRBV6-1 and J is TRBJ1-6, with D perhaps matching TRBD1 (5 bases). The V gene's germline CDR1 is MNHNS and CDR2 SASEGT. CDR3 length: 15 residues. V was cut by 3 bases and J by 6 bases, with 12 bases left in between. CDR3 coding DNA: TGTGCCAGCAGTGAGAGGAGGGGCAGTAATTCACCCCTCCACTTT. This gives the protein CASSERRGSNSPLHF.

This chain connects TRBV20-1 to TRBJ1-5; D possibly corresponds to TRBD1 (5 bases). The germline gives CDR1 DFQATT, CDR2 SNEGSKA (reference sequence). This CDR3 is built from 15 residues. V dropped 3 bases and J dropped 0 bases, with 12 bases sitting between them. The CDR3 here is CSASPRAHSNQPQHF. In DNA form, the CDR3 reads TGCAGTGCTAGTCCCAGGGCACATAGCAATCAGCCCCAGCATTTT.

J is TRBJ1-5 and V is TRBV19; 8 bases match TRBD1. The CDR3 is 16 amino acids. Germline lookup yields CDR1 LNHDA and CDR2 SQIVND (reference sequence). The trim removed 3 bases at V and 4 bases at J, leaving 8 bases unmatched. CDR3 sequence: CASSIGRDRKNQPQHF. The CDR3 nucleotides read TGTGCCAGTAGTATTGGAAGGGACAGGAAAAATCAGCCCCAGCATTTT.

This clone showed up just once. V gene TRBV19 combines with J gene TRBJ1-1; D is unclear. V lost 4 bases to trimming and J lost 0 bases, with 12 bases between them. The CDR3 has 15 residues. Germline CDR1 LNHDA, CDR2 SQIVND (reference sequence). The chain's CDR3 is CASSRETGVNTEAFF. CDR3 nucleotides: TGTGCCAGTAGTAGAGAAACCGGGGTGAACACTGAAGCTTTCTTT.

CDR3 nucleotides: TGTGCCAGCAGTGAAGGCGGTCGCGGGGGTCATCAGCCCCAGCATTTT. Translated: CASSEGGRGGHQPQHF. The chain combines TRBV6-1 with TRBJ1-5; TRBD1 is a possible D gene (5 bases). The V gene lost 1 base and the J gene lost 5 bases, with 15 bases spanning the gap. The CDR3 runs to 16 residues. The V gene's germline CDR1 is MNHNS and CDR2 SASEGT.

CDR3 sequence reads: CASRPDRDYGYTF. The CDR3 nucleotides are TGTGCCAGCAGACCCGACAGAGACTATGGCTACACCTTC. V is TRBV6-5 and J is TRBJ1-2, with D perhaps matching TRBD1 (5 bases). CDR3 size: 13 residues. V lost 6 bases, J lost 3 bases, and 11 bases lay in between. Germline loops: CDR1 MNHEY, CDR2 SVGAGI.

The rearrangement joins TRBV3-1 (or the pseudogene TRBV3-2) to TRBJ1-2; D is ambiguous. CDR1 is LGHDT and CDR2 is YNNKEL in the germline V gene (reference sequence). The CDR3 runs to 18 residues. Trimming left V 0 bases short and J 7 bases short, with 24 bases between. CDR3 loop: CASSQDYEASPLSGGYTF. The CDR3 nucleotides read TGTGCCAGCAGCCAAGATTACGAGGCCAGCCCGCTGAGTGGTGGCTACACCTTC.

This clone was detected only once. V is TRBV7-3 and J is TRBJ2-6; D gene unclear. The V gene's germline CDR1 is SGHTA and CDR2 FQGTGA. Deletions cut 4 bases from V and 2 bases from J, with 6 bases between. The CDR3 is 14 amino acids. The chain's CDR3 is CASSYSTGANVLTF. The DNA for the CDR3 is TGTGCCAGCAGCTACAGCACTGGGGCCAACGTCCTGACTTTC. Based on the CDR3 plus reference TRBV7-3 and TRBJ2-6, the full variable domain is GAGVSQTPSNKVTEKGKYVELRCDPISGHTALYWYRQSLGQGPEFLIYFQGTGAADDSGLPNDRFFAVRPEGSVSTLKIQRTERGDSAVYLCASSYSTGANVLTFGAGSRLTVL.

Of note for this clone: Its ends do not fully match the called genes, so a read error is possible. This chain connects TRBV18 to TRBJ1-1, with a tentative D call TRBD1 (5 bases). Germline CDR1 reads KGHSH; CDR2 reads LQKENI. CDR3 length equals 14 residues. The CDR3 spells CASSPQTDGTEAFF. DNA of the CDR3: TGTGCCAGTTCACCACAGACAGACGGGACTGAAGCTTTCTTT.

J is TRBJ2-3 and V is TRBV6-5; 14 positions match TRBD2. Per the germline V gene, CDR1 is MNHEY and CDR2 is SVGAGI. This CDR3 is 15 amino acids long. V shed 10 bases, J shed 4 bases, and the junction held 7 bases outside the gene matches. Written as DNA, the CDR3 is TGTGCCACGCTGACTAGCGGGGGGGTTCCAGATACGCAGTATTTT. Its translation is CATLTSGGVPDTQYF.

With regard to this clone: The junction shows a germline mismatch at one end, possibly a read error. V and J are TRBV11-3 and TRBJ1-5; TRBD1 is a possible D gene (6 bases). Germline V gene data show CDR1 as SGHNT and CDR2 as YENEEA. The CDR3 totals 13 residues. The CDR3 region is CASSLGGEQPQHF. CDR3 bases: TGTGCCAGCAGTTTAGGGGGAGAACAGCCCCAGCATTTT.

This clone was detected once. V usage is TRBV5-4 and J usage is TRBJ2-3, with 15 bases that match TRBD2. Trimming cost V 4 bases and J 5 bases; bases outside gene matches: 8. Germline CDR1 SGHNT, CDR2 YYREEE (reference sequence). This CDR3 comprises 17 residues. The CDR3 sequence: CASSVGLAGGTGDTQYF. The CDR3 bases are TGTGCCAGCAGCGTGGGACTAGCGGGGGGCACAGGAGATACGCAGTATTTT. The full variable domain, completed using reference TRBV5-4 and TRBJ2-3, is ETGVTQSPTHLIKTRGQQVTLRCSSQSGHNTVSWYQQALGQGPQFIFQYYREEENGRGNFPPRFSGLQFPNYSSELNVNALELDDSALYLCASSVGLAGGTGDTQYFGPGTRLTVL.

The chain recombines TRBV3-1 (or the pseudogene TRBV3-2) with TRBJ2-7; D is undetermined. Looked up from germline, CDR1 is LGHDT and CDR2 is YNNKEL (reference sequence). The CDR3 has 14 residues. Trimming took 0 bases from V and 0 from J, leaving 6 bases between them. The CDR3 DNA follows: TGTGCCAGCAGCCAAGACAGTCTCTCCTACGAGCAGTACTTC. It yields the protein CASSQDSLSYEQYF.

This chain connects TRBV29-1 to TRBJ2-5, with 10 nucleotides matching TRBD2. The CDR3 consists of 16 residues. Germline V gives CDR1 SQVTM, CDR2 ANQGSEA. V trimming: 6 bases; J trimming: 4 bases; junction bases outside the gene matches: 14. In nucleotides, the CDR3 is TGCAGCGTCCCTGCGGGGAGCGGGGGGGTAAGAGAGACCCAGTACTTC. This gives the protein CSVPAGSGGVRETQYF.

This clone showed up just once. This chain uses TRBV11-3 with TRBJ2-7; 9 bases are shared with TRBD1. The V and J ends lost 5 bases and 3 bases, in that order; junction bases with no gene match: 11. Germline assignment: CDR1 SGHNT and CDR2 YENEEA. The CDR3 extends over 16 amino acids. The CDR3: CASSPTGTGRVYEQYF. In DNA form, the CDR3 reads TGTGCCAGCAGCCCAACCGGGACAGGGAGAGTCTACGAGCAGTACTTC. The entire variable domain, with the rest obtained from reference TRBV11-3 and TRBJ2-7, is as follows: EAGVVQSPRYKIIEKKQPVAFWCNPISGHNTLYWYLQNLGQGPELLIRYENEEAVDDSQLPKDRFSAERLKGVDSTLKIQPAELGDSAVYLCASSPTGTGRVYEQYFGPGTRLTVT.

The chain employs TRBV5-1 and TRBJ2-6; tentative D call: TRBD1 (6 bases). The CDR3 sequence is 16 residues long. Germline values: CDR1 SGHRS, CDR2 YFSETQ. The V end lost 5 bases, the J end lost 2 bases, and 14 bases lay between the germline ends. The CDR3 loop is CASSSETGTGANVLTF. The CDR3, as DNA: TGCGCCAGCAGTAGCGAAACAGGGACTGGGGCCAACGTCCTGACTTTC.

The V call is TRBV7-6, the J call TRBJ1-1; 9 bases align to TRBD1. The CDR3 consists of 16 residues. The junction had 13 bases not matched to a gene; V was cut back by 5 bases and J by 6 bases. Germline V gene data show CDR1 as SGHVS and CDR2 as FNYEAQ. CDR3 DNA sequence: TGTGCCAGCAGCCCCAGGACAGGGGACAGGATTGCTGAAGCTTTCTTT. This translates into CASSPRTGDRIAEAFF.

This sequence joins TRBV2 and TRBJ1-5; tentatively, D is TRBD1 (5 bases). V lost 5 bases and J lost 0, with 8 bases in between. The CDR3 has 14 amino acids. Germline loops: CDR1 SNHLY, CDR2 FYNNEI. In DNA form, the CDR3 reads TGTGCCAGCAGTTGGACAAGTAGCAATCAGCCCCAGCATTTT. Its protein is CASSWTSSNQPQHF.

This clone was observed a single time. V and J are TRBV27 and TRBJ2-1, with TRBD1 matching 10 bases. The germline V gene has CDR1 MNHEY and CDR2 SMNVEV (reference sequence). The CDR3 consists of 16 residues. Trimming took 5 bases from V and 4 from J; bases not matched to a gene: 8. The CDR3 reads CASSAGQGIGYNEQFF. CDR3 nucleotides: TGTGCCAGCAGTGCGGGACAGGGGATCGGGTACAATGAGCAGTTCTTC.